A selection of T cell receptor beta chains follows, all from one sample in a study of CD8 T cells in Susac syndrome. TCRdb analysed the immunoSEQ multiplex PCR reads with MiXCR anew, one entry per CDR3 protein. The sample carries 200,000 to 250,000 distinct CDR3 sequences, 95% recorded once. Sequencing was done on a sample of CD4+ T cells from PBMCs. The receptors shown here come from a human donor with multiple sclerosis. Both conserved end residues are trimmed from each CDR3. Each record gives: V gene, CDR3 protein.

v_gene: TRBV6-5; CDR3aa: ASSYSALGRPYGYT
v_gene: TRBV29-1; CDR3aa: SVGQGPVEQY
v_gene: TRBV29-1; CDR3aa: SVEVGGNEQF
v_gene: TRBV12-3/TRBV12-4; CDR3aa: ASSPSLPRPEQY
v_gene: TRBV30; CDR3aa: AWSPGLAGVNEQF
v_gene: TRBV7-9; CDR3aa: ASSFPGVQETQY
v_gene: TRBV19; CDR3aa: ASAGTATDTQY
v_gene: TRBV27; CDR3aa: ASSLRHWETQY
v_gene: TRBV12-3/TRBV12-4; CDR3aa: ASSFRAEAF
v_gene: TRBV15; CDR3aa: ATSRVVSATNEKLF
v_gene: TRBV9; CDR3aa: ASSSQLGTGELF
v_gene: TRBV5-1; CDR3aa: ASSFVGTYNEQF
v_gene: TRBV29-1; CDR3aa: SVSRTTGLTEAF
v_gene: TRBV20-1; CDR3aa: SATRVRVSYEQY
v_gene: TRBV15; CDR3aa: ATSRVGQPYEQY
v_gene: TRBV5-1; CDR3aa: ASSLGSRDREAF
v_gene: TRBV18; CDR3aa: ASSGTSGTDTQY
v_gene: TRBV30; CDR3aa: AWSSTLGHNYEQY
v_gene: TRBV28; CDR3aa: ASSPGRPYEQY
v_gene: TRBV4-2; CDR3aa: ASSQERNMNTEAF
v_gene: TRBV7-2; CDR3aa: ASSFSLVTGELF
v_gene: TRBV7-9; CDR3aa: ASSQIQGSGYT
v_gene: TRBV3-1; CDR3aa: ASSSTGYQETQY
v_gene: TRBV3-1; CDR3aa: ASSQDTGGFSPLH
v_gene: TRBV18; CDR3aa: ASSPPQGANTGELF
v_gene: TRBV15; CDR3aa: ATSRERQGKAEQF
v_gene: TRBV29-1; CDR3aa: SVEDGTWGYEQY
v_gene: TRBV3-1; CDR3aa: ASSQGDRGSEQY
v_gene: TRBV7-2; CDR3aa: ASSLTMRNTEAF
v_gene: TRBV15; CDR3aa: ATDEGQDTQY
v_gene: TRBV5-1; CDR3aa: ASTGGWPSYEQY
v_gene: TRBV20-1; CDR3aa: SASPGVTNYGYT
v_gene: TRBV19; CDR3aa: ATTDRASANYGYT
v_gene: TRBV14; CDR3aa: ASSQGSNSPLH
v_gene: TRBV29-1; CDR3aa: SGGWSSYNEQF
v_gene: TRBV7-8; CDR3aa: ASSLEGALGEQY
v_gene: TRBV3-1; CDR3aa: ASSQDTARLAFRETQY
v_gene: TRBV7-9; CDR3aa: ASSLGAGLAHQPQH
v_gene: TRBV29-1; CDR3aa: SVVEGAHLTGEQF
v_gene: TRBV27; CDR3aa: ASSSLGAGNEQF
v_gene: TRBV10-3; CDR3aa: AIAAGGQSNEQF
v_gene: TRBV12-3/TRBV12-4; CDR3aa: ASRKAQNTEAF
v_gene: TRBV13; CDR3aa: ASSQGQTEQPQH
v_gene: TRBV3-1; CDR3aa: ASSQVPRATEAF